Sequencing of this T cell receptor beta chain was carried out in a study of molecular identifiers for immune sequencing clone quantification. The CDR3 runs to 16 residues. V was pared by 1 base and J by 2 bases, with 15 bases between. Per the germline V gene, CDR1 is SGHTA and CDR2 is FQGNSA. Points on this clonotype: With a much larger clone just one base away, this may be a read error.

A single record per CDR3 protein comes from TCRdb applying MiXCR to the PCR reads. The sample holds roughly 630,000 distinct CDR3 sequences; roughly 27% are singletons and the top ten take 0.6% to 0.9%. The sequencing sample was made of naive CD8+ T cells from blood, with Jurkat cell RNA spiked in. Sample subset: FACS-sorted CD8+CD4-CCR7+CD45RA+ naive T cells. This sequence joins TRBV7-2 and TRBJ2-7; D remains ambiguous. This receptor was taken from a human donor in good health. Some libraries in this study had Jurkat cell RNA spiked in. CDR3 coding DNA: TGTGCCAGCAGCTTAGGGTGGGTGGCGAAGGCCTACGAGCAGTACTTC. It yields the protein CASSLGWVAKAYEQYF. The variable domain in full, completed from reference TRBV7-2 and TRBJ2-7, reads GAGVSQSPSNKVTEKGKDVELRCDPISGHTALYWYRQSLGQGLEFLIYFQGNSAPDKSGLPSDRFSAERTGGSVSTLTIQRTQQEDSAVYLCASSLGWVAKAYEQYFGPGTRLTVT.